This T cell receptor beta chain was obtained from a study of CD8 T cells in ankylosing spondylitis. As the method for making TCR beta libraries, quantitative 5'-RACE with molecular barcodes was used. Using its own MiXCR run on the 5' RACE reads, TCRdb lists one record per CDR3 protein. The sample consists of 500,000 to 650,000 distinct CDR3 sequences, approximately 5% of them appearing once. Study observations and caveats: Previous work reported some of these motif variants in the synovial fluid and blood of reactive arthritis. Disease-linked clones were reportedly significantly enriched in matched ankylosing spondylitis synovial fluid. The study identified a TCR beta motif of 7 or 8 highly homologous variants that appeared characteristic of ankylosing spondylitis blood. CD8+ cells made up the disease-linked clones, which were relatively rare in peripheral blood.

This clonotype was found many times. What it binds is not known. This CDR3 has 14 residues. Germline V gives CDR1 SGHDT, CDR2 YYEEEE. The V segment lost 2 bases and the J segment 7 bases; nucleotides outside the gene matches: 4. The TCR was taken from a male donor with ankylosing spondylitis. This chain uses TRBV5-6 with TRBJ2-2, with 8 nucleotides matching TRBD1. Input material: blood, either unsorted or a sorted T cell fraction (not recorded which). The DNA for the CDR3 is TGTGCCAGCAGCTTTCAGGGGGCCGGCGGGGAGCTGTTTTTT. It encodes CASSFQGAGGELFF. The variable domain in full, completed from reference TRBV5-6 and TRBJ2-2, reads DAGVTQSPTHLIKTRGQQVTLRCSPKSGHDTVSWYQQALGQGPQFIFQYYEEEERQRGNFPDRFSGHQFPNYSSELNVNALLLGDSALYLCASSFQGAGGELFFGEGSRLTVL.